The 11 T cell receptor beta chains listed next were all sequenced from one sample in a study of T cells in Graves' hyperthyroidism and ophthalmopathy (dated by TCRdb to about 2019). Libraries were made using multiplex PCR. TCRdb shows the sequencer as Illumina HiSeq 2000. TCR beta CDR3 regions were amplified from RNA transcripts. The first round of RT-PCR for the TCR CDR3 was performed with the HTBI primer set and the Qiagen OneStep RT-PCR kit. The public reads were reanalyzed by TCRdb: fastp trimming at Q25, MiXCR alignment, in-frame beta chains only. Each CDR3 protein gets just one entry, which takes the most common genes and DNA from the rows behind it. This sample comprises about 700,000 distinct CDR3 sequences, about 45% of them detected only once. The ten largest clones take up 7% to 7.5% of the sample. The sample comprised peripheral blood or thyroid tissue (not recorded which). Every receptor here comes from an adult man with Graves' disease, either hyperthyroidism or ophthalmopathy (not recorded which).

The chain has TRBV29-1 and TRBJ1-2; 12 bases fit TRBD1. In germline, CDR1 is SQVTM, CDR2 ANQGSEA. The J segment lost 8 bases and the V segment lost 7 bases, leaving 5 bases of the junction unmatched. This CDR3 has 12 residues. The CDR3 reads CSAGQGAEGYTF. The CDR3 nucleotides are TGCAGCGCGGGACAGGGGGCTGAGGGCTACACCTTC.

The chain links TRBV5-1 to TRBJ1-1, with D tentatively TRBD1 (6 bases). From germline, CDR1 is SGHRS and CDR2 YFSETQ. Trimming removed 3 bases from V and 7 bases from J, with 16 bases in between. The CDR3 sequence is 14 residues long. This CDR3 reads CASSSTGTFIEAFF. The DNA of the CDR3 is TGCGCCAGCAGCTCTACAGGGACCTTTATTGAAGCTTTCTTT.

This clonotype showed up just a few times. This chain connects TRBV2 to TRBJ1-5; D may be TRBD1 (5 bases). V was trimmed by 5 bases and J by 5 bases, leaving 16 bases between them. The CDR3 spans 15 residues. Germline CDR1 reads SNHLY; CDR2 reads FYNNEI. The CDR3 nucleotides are TGTGCCAGCAGTTTGGGGGGGTCTCAGGATCAGCCCCAGCATTTT. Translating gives CASSLGGSQDQPQHF.

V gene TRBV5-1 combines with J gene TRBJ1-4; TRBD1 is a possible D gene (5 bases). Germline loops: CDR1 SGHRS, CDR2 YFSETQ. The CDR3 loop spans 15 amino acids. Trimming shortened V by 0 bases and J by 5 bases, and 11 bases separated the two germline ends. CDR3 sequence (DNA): TGCGCCAGCAGCTTGGGTCAGGGTGAGAATGAAAAACTGTTTTTT. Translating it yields CASSLGQGENEKLFF.

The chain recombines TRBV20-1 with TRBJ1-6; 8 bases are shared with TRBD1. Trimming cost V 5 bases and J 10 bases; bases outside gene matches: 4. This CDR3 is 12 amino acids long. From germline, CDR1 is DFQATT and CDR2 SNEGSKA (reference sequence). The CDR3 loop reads CSASGGGSPLHF. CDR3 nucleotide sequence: TGCAGTGCTTCAGGGGGCGGATCACCCCTCCACTTT.

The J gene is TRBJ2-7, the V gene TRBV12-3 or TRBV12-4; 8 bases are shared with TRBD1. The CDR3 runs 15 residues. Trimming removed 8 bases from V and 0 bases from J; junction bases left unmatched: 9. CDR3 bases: TGTGCCAGCCATCGGGACAGGCCGAGCTCCTACGAGCAGTACTTC. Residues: CASHRDRPSSYEQYF.

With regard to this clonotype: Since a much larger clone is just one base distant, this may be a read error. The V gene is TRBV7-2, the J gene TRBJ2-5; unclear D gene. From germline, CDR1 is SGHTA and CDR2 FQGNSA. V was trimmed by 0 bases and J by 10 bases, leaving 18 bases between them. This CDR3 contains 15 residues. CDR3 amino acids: CTSSLAGRLGLGQYF. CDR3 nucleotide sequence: TGTACCAGCAGCTTAGCCGGGCGGCTCGGGTTAGGCCAGTACTTC.

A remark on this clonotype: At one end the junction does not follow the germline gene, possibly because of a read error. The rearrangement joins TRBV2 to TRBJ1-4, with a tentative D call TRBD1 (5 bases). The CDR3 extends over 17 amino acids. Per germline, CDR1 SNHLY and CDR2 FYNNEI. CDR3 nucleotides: TGTGCCAGCAGTGAAATGGGGGACTTTACAACTAATGAAGAACTGTTTTTT. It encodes CASSEMGDFTTNEELFF.

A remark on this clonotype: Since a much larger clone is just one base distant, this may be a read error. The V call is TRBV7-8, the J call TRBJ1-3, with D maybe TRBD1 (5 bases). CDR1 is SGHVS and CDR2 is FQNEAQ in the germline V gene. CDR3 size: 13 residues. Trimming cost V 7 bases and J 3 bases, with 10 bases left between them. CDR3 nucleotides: TGTGCCAGCAAAGACAGCGGTGGAAACACCATATATTTT. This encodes CASKDSGGNTIYF.

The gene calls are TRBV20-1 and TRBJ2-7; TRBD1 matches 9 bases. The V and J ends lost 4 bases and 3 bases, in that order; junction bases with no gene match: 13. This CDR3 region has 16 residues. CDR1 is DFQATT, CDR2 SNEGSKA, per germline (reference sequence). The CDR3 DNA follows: TGCAGTGCTAAGGGCCCACCGAGACAGGGGGTCTACGAGCAGTACTTC. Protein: CSAKGPPRQGVYEQYF.

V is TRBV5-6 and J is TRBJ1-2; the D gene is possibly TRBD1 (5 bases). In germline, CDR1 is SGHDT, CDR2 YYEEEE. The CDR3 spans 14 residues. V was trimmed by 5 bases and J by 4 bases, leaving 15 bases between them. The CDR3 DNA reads TGTGCCAGCAGAACCTCCCGGGACGGCTATGGCTACACCTTC. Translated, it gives CASRTSRDGYGYTF.